This TCR beta chain was identified in a study of vaccination effects on CD4 cells after COVID-19. Overall study context: Samples were given by two convalescent patients 16 days and one week before vaccination.

This clone showed up just once. No antigen is known for it. Investigators separated out CD4+ T cells once 10 days of culture had passed. The CDR3 is 16 amino acids. V was shortened by 9 bases and J by 3 bases, with 19 bases between the two germline ends. The germline V gene encodes CDR1 KGHDR and CDR2 SFDVKD. This table comes from immunoSEQ multiplex PCR, and its TCRdb copy is limited to in-frame clones, with some not included. The sample has tens of thousands of clones, around 76% seen once. The chain has TRBV24-1 and TRBJ2-2, with TRBD2 as a possible D gene (7 bases). This TCR came from a human donor who had a prior SARS-CoV-2 infection. The sequencing here drew on CD4+ T cells from PBMCs cultured without peptide, taken before COVID-19 vaccination. The CDR3 DNA follows: TGTGCCACCCAAGAGGGAGGGGGAGGTGACACCGGGGAGCTGTTTTTT. This sequence encodes CATQEGGGGDTGELFF.